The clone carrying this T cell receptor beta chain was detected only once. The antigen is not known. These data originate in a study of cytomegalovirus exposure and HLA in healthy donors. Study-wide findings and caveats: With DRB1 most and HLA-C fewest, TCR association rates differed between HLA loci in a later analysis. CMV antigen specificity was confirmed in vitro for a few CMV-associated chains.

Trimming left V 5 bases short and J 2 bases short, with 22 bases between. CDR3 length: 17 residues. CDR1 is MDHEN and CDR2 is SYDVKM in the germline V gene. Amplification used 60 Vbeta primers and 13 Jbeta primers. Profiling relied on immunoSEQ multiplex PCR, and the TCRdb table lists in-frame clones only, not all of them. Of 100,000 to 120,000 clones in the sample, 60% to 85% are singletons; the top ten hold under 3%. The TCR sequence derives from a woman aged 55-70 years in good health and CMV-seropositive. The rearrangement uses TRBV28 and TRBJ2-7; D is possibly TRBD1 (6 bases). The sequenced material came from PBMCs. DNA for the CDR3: TGTGCCAGCAGTGACCGAGACAGGATTCTCTCCACCTACGAGCAGTACTTC. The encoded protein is CASSDRDRILSTYEQYF.